This T cell receptor (beta chain) was documented in a study of blood T cell repertoires in COVID-19. About the research overall: Sites across the United States, Italy and Spain contributed samples from acute and convalescent COVID-19. Sample material is recorded as cDNA or gDNA derived from T cells, B-cell-depleted T cells, or PBMCs.

TCRdb keeps only in-frame clones here, not all; method: immunoSEQ multiplex PCR. The repertoire has around 240,000 clones, about 90% of them found once; the top ten carry less than 4%. This clone was recorded only once. V was shortened by 6 bases and J by 6 bases, with 14 bases between the two germline ends. This CDR3 contains 14 residues. Germline V CDR1 and CDR2: KGHSH, LQKENI. This rearrangement joins TRBV18 to TRBJ2-2; D unresolved. The sequencing sample was made of peripheral blood. This TCR was sampled from a woman aged 25 to 39 who had recovered from COVID-19. In nucleotides, the CDR3 is TGTGCCAGCTCGGCCCTTGGTATCCCCGGGGAGCTGTTTTTT. It yields the protein CASSALGIPGELFF.